This T cell receptor beta chain was obtained from a study of shared clonotypes between healthy human individuals. Overall study findings and caveats: Estimated richness values were generally larger in naive subsets than in memory subsets.

Note on this clone: Its antigen is not identified.

Libraries were prepared by immunoSEQ multiplex PCR; TCRdb keeps only in-frame clonotypes and omits some of them. The table records fewer than 1.6 million clones, 98% to 99% of them present only once. Trimming took 1 base from V and 2 from J; bases not matched to a gene: 13. Germline CDR1 reads SEHNR; CDR2 reads FQNEAQ (reference sequence). The CDR3 consists of 18 residues. The sample consisted of naive CD4+ T cells sorted from blood. Subset reported: CD45RA+ positively selected. The clonotype was recovered from a man aged 25 to 40 in good health. V usage is TRBV7-9 and J usage is TRBJ2-7, with TRBD2 matching over 8 bases. The CDR3 DNA sequence: TGTGCCAGCAGCTTAGGTGGAGGGTTAGCGGGATCTGCCTACGAGCAGTACTTC. Residues: CASSLGGGLAGSAYEQYF. The full variable domain, in which reference TRBV7-9 and TRBJ2-7 provide the parts outside the CDR3, is DTGVSQNPRHKITKRGQNVTFRCDPISEHNRLYWYRQTLGQGPEFLTYFQNEAQLEKSRLLSDRFSAERPKGSFSTLEIQRTEQGDSAMYLCASSLGGGLAGSAYEQYFGPGTRLTVT.